This TCR beta chain comes out of a study of CD8+CD57+ T cells in acquired aplastic anemia. About the research overall: Sorted CD4+ and CD8+ cells gave an average of approximately 3 ug of DNA. Whole-study findings and limits: Between patients and controls, 25 to 30 CD8+ CDR3 sequences were found in common.

CDR1 is SGHRS and CDR2 is YFSETQ in the germline V gene. Trimming shortened V by 1 base and J by 1 base, and 5 bases separated the two germline ends. The CDR3 sequence is 13 residues long. Genomic DNA provided the template from which TCR beta VDJ and CDR3 profiles were obtained. In TCRdb, the reads were re-called with MiXCR into one record per CDR3 protein. The table lists some 290,000 distinct CDR3 sequences, around 60% of them singletons, with 6.5% to 10% in the top ten. The table lists this clonotype with many counts. Its antigen is unidentified. The sequence derives from a human donor with severe aplastic anemia or a healthy control (not recorded which). The sequencing input was sorted CD4+, CD8+, or CD8+CD57+ T cells (not recorded which) from PBMCs. The chain carries TRBV5-1 and TRBJ1-1; D is unclear. CDR3 residues: CASSLRRNTEAFF. CDR3 sequence (DNA): TGCGCCAGCAGCTTGCGCCGGAACACTGAAGCTTTCTTT.